This TCR beta chain is from a study of blood T cell repertoires in COVID-19. For the study at large: Collection of acute and convalescent COVID-19 samples took place in the United States, Italy and Spain. PBMCs, B-cell-depleted T cells, or T cells provided the cDNA or gDNA that made up the material.

Trimming stripped 0 bases from V and 4 bases from J, with 11 bases between. The CDR3 covers 15 residues. Per germline, CDR1 SGHKS and CDR2 YYEKEE (reference sequence). Methods used by the authors: Amplification of reference gene primers provided the estimated nucleated cell counts. TCRdb keeps only in-frame clones here, not all; method: immunoSEQ multiplex PCR. From that table come the V and J calls and clone size; the DNA was used to work out D and trimming. The data show about 260,000 clones, nearly 85% seen once. This chain joins TRBV5-5 and TRBJ1-5; D remains unclear. The sequence was obtained from a human donor in a cohort sampled during active COVID-19. Sequencing was done on a sample of peripheral blood. CDR3 sequence: CASSLDPGLNQPQHF. The CDR3 DNA is TGTGCCAGCAGCTTGGACCCGGGTTTGAATCAGCCCCAGCATTTT.